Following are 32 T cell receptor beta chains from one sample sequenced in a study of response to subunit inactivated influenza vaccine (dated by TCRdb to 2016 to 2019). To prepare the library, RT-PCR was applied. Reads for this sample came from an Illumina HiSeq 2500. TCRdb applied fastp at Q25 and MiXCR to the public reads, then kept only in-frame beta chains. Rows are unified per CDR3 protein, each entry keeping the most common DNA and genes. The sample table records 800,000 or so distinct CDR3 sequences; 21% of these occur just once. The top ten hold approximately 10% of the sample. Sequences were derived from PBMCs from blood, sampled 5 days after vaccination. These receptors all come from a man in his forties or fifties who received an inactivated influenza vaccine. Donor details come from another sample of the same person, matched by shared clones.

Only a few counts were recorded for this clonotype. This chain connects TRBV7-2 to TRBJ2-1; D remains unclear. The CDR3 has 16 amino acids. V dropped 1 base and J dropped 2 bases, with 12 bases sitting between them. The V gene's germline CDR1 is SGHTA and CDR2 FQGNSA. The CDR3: CASSLVARVTYNEQFF. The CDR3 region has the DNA TGTGCCAGCAGCTTAGTTGCAAGGGTGACCTACAATGAGCAGTTCTTC. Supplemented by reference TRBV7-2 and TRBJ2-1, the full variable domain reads GAGVSQSPSNKVTEKGKDVELRCDPISGHTALYWYRQSLGQGLEFLIYFQGNSAPDKSGLPSDRFSAERTGGSVSTLTIQRTQQEDSAVYLCASSLVARVTYNEQFFGPGTRLTVL.

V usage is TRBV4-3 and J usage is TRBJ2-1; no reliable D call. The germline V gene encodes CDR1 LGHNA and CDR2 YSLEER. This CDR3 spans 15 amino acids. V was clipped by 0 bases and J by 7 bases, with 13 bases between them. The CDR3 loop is CASSQEGFYGNEQFF. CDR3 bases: TGCGCCAGCAGCCAAGAGGGGTTCTACGGTAATGAGCAGTTCTTC.

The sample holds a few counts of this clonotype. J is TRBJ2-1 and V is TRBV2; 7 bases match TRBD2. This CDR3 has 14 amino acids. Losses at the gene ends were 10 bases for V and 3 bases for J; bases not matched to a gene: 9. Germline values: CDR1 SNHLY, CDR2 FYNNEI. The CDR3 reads CATGEGLYYNEQFF. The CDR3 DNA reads TGTGCCACCGGGGAGGGGCTATACTACAATGAGCAGTTCTTC.

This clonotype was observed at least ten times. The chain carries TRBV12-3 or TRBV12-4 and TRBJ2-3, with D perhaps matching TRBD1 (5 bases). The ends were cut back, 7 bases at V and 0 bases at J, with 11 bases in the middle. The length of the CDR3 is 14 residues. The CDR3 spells CASTWTHSTDTQYF. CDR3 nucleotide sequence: TGTGCCAGCACCTGGACACACAGCACAGATACGCAGTATTTT.

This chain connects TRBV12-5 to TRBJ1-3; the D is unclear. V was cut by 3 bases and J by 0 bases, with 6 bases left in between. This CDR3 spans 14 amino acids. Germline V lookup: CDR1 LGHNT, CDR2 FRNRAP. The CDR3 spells CASGFGGSGNTIYF. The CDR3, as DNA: TGTGCTAGTGGTTTCGGCGGCTCTGGAAACACCATATATTTT.

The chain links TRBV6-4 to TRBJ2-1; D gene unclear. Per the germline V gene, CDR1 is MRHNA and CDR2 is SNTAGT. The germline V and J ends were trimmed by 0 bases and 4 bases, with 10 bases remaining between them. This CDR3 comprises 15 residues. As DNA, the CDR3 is TGTGCCAGCAGTGACTCAGGACGGAGTTACAATGAGCAGTTCTTC. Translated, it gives CASSDSGRSYNEQFF.

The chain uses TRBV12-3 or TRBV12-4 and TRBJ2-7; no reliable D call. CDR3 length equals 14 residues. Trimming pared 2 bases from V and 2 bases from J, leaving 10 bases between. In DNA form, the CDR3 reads TGTGCCAGCAGTTTAAGGAGTCGGGCCTACGAGCAGTACTTC. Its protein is CASSLRSRAYEQYF.

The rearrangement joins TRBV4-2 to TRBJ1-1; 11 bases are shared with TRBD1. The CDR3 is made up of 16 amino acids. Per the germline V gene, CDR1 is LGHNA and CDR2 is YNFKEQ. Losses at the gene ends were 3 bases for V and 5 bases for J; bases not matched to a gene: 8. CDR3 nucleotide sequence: TGTGCCAGCAGCCAGCCTCCGGGACAGGGGGGAACTGAAGCTTTCTTT. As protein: CASSQPPGQGGTEAFF.

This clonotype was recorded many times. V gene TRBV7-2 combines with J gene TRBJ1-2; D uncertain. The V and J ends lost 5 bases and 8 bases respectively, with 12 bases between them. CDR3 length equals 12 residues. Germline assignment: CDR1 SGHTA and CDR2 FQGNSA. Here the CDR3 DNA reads TGTGCCAGCAGCACGGAGGTAAAGGGCTACACCTTC. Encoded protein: CASSTEVKGYTF.

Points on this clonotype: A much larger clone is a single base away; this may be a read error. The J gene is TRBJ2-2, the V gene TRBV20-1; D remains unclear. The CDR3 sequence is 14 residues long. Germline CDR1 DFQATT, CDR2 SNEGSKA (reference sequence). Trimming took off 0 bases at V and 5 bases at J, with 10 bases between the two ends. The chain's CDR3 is CSARDVGSTGELFF. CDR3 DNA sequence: TGCAGTGCTAGAGATGTAGGATCGACCGGGGAGCTGTTTTTT.

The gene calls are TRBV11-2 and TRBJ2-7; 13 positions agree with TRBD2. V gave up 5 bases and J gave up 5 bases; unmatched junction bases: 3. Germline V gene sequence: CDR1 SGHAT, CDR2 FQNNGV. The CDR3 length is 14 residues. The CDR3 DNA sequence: TGTGCCAGCAGCCGACTAGCGGGGGGCCACGAGCAGTACTTC. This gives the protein CASSRLAGGHEQYF.

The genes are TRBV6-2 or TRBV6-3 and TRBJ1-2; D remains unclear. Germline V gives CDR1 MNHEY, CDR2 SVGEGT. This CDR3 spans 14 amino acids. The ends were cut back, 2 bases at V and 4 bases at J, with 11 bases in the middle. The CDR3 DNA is TGTGCCAGCAGTTACGTGGGCCTTCTCTATGGCTACACCTTC. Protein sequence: CASSYVGLLYGYTF.

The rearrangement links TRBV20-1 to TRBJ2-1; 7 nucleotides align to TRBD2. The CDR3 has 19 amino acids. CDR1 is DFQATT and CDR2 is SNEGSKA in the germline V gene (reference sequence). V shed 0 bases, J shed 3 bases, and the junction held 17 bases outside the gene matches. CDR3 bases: TGCAGTGCTAGAGATCCACGGGGGAGGACCGGGGGGTTCTACAATGAGCAGTTCTTC. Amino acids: CSARDPRGRTGGFYNEQFF.

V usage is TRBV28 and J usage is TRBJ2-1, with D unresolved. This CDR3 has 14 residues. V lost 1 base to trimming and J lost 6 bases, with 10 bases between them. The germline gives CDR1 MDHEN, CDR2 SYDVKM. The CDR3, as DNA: TGTGCCAGCAGTTTATATCCCCCGCCCAATGAGCAGTTCTTC. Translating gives CASSLYPPPNEQFF.

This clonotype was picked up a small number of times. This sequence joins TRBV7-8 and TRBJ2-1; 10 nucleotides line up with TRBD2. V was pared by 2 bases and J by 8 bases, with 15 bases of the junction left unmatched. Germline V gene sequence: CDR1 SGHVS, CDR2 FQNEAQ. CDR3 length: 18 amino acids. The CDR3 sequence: CASSLIGGVLAGVYEQFF. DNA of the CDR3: TGTGCCAGCAGCTTAATTGGTGGCGTTCTAGCGGGAGTGTATGAGCAGTTCTTC.

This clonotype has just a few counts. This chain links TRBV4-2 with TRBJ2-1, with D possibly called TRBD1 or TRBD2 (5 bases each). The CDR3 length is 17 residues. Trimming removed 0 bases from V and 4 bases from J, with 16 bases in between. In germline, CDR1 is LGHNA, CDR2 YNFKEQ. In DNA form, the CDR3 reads TGTGCCAGCAGCCAAGAGGGGCTTAGGAGCGGTTACAATGAGCAGTTCTTC. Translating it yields CASSQEGLRSGYNEQFF.

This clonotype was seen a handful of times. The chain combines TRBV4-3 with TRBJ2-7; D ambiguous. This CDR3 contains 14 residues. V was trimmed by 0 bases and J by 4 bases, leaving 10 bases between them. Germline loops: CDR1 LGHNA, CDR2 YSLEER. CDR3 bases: TGCGCCAGCAGCCAAGAAACCTGGGGATACGAGCAGTACTTC. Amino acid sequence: CASSQETWGYEQYF.

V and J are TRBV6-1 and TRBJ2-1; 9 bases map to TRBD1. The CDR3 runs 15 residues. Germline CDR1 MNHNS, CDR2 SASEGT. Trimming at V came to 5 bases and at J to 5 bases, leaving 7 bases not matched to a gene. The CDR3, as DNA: TGTGCCAGCAGTCTTCGACAGGGGGTTAACAATGAGCAGTTCTTC. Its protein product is CASSLRQGVNNEQFF.

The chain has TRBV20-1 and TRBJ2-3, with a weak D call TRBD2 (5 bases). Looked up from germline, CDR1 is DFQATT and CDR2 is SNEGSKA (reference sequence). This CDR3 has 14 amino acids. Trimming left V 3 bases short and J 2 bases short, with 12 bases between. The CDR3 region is CSASEGRFTDTQYF. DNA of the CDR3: TGCAGTGCTAGCGAGGGTCGTTTCACAGATACGCAGTATTTT.

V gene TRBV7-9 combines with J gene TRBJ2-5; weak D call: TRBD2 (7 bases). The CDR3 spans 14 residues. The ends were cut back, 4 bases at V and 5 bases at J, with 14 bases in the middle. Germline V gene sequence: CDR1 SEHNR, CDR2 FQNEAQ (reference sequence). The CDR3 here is CASSWRGRRETQYF. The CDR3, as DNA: TGTGCCAGCAGCTGGCGGGGGCGGAGGGAGACCCAGTACTTC. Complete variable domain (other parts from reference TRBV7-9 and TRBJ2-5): DTGVSQNPRHKITKRGQNVTFRCDPISEHNRLYWYRQTLGQGPEFLTYFQNEAQLEKSRLLSDRFSAERPKGSFSTLEIQRTEQGDSAMYLCASSWRGRRETQYFGPGTRLLVL.

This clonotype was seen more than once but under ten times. Here the CDR3 reads CASSLKDGVVTQYF. The CDR3 DNA is TGTGCCAGCAGCTTAAAGGACGGAGTGGTTACGCAGTATTTT. This chain links TRBV7-2 with TRBJ2-3; unclear D gene. The CDR3 runs 14 residues. Germline assignment: CDR1 SGHTA and CDR2 FQGNSA. Deletions cut 2 bases from V and 8 bases from J, with 14 bases between.

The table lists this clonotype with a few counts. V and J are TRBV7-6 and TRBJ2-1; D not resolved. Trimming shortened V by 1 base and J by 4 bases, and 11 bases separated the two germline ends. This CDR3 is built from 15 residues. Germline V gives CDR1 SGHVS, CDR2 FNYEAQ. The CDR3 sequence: CASSLGWGQYNEQFF. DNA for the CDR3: TGTGCCAGCAGCTTAGGGTGGGGTCAGTACAATGAGCAGTTCTTC.

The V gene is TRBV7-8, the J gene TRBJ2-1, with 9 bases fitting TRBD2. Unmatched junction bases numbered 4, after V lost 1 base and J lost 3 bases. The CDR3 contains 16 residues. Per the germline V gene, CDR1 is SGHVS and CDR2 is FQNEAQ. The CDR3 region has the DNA TGTGCCAGCAGCTTAGGAGTTAGCGGGAGCTACAATGAGCAGTTCTTC. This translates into CASSLGVSGSYNEQFF. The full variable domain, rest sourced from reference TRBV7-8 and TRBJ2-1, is GAGVSQSPRYKVAKRGQDVALRCDPISGHVSLFWYQQALGQGPEFLTYFQNEAQLDKSGLPSDRFFAERPEGSVSTLKIQRTQQEDSAVYLCASSLGVSGSYNEQFFGPGTRLTVL.

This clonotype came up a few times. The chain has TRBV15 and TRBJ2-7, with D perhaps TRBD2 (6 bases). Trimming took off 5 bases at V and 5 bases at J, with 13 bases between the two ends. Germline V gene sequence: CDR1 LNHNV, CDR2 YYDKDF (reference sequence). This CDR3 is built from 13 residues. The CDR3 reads CATSGTELNEQYF. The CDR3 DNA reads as TGTGCCACCAGCGGGACTGAATTGAACGAGCAGTACTTC.

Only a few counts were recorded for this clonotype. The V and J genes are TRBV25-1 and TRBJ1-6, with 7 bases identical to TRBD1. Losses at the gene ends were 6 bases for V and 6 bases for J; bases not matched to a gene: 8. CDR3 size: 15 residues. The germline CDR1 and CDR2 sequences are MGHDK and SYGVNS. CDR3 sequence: CASSDPGQPNSPLHF. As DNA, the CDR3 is TGTGCCAGCAGCGACCCGGGACAGCCTAATTCACCCCTCCACTTT.

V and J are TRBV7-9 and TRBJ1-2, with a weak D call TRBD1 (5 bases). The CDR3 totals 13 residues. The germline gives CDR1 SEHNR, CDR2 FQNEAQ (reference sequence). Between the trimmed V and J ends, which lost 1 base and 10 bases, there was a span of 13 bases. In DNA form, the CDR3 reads TGTGCCAGCAGCTTAGGAGCTAGGGACCTCTACACCTTC. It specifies CASSLGARDLYTF.

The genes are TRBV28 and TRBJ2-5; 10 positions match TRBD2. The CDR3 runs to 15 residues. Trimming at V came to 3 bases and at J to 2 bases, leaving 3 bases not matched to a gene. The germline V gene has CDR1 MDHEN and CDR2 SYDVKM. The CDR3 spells CASSFMTSGQETQYF. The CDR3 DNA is TGTGCCAGCAGTTTTATGACTAGCGGGCAAGAGACCCAGTACTTC.

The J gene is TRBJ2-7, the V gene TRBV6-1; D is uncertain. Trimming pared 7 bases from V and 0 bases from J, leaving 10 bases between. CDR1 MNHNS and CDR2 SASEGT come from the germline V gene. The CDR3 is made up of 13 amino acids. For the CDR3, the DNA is TGTGCCAGCACGCCAGCCTCCTCCTACGAGCAGTACTTC. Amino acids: CASTPASSYEQYF.

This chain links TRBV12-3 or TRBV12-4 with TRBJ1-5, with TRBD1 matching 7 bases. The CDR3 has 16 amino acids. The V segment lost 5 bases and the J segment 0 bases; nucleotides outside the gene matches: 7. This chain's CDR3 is CASSPDRRYSNQPQHF. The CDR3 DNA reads TGTGCCAGCAGTCCGGACAGGCGTTATAGCAATCAGCCCCAGCATTTT.

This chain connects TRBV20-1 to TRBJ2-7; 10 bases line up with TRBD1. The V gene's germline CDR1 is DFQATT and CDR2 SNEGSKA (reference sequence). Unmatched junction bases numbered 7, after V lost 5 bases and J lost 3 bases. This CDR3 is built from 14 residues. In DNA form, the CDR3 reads TGCAGTGCTGGGGCGGGACAGGGGCTCTACGAGCAGTACTTC. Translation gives CSAGAGQGLYEQYF.

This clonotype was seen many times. The CDR3 nucleotides are TGTGCCAGCAGCCAAGGCCTCTCCTACGAGCAGTACTTC. Translation gives CASSQGLSYEQYF. V usage is TRBV4-2 and J usage is TRBJ2-7, with unresolved D. Germline V gene lookup returns CDR1 LGHNA and CDR2 YNFKEQ. V lost 1 base and J 0 bases, leaving 4 bases between the germline ends. CDR3 length: 13 residues.

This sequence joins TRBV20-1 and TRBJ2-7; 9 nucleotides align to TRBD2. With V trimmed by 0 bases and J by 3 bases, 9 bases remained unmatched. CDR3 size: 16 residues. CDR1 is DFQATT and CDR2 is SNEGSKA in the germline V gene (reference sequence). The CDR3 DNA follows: TGCAGTGCTAGAGATTCTTACAGCGGGGGGATCTACGAGCAGTACTTC. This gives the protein CSARDSYSGGIYEQYF.